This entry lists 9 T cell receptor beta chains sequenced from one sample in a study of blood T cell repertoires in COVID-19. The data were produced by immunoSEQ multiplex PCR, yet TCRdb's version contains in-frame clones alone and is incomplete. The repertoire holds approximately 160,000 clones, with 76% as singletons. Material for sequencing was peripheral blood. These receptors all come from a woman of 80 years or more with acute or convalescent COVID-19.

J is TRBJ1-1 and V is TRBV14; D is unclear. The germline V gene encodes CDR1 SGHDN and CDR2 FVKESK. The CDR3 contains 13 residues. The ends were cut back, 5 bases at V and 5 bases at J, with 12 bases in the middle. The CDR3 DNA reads TGTGCCAGCAGCAAGACGGTCGGGACTGAAGCTTTCTTT. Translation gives CASSKTVGTEAFF.

CDR3 loop: CASSSSGGEQYF. DNA for the CDR3: TGTGCCAGCAGCTCCTCAGGGGGCGAGCAGTACTTC. The chain uses TRBV7-2 and TRBJ2-7; 7 bases are shared with TRBD1. The germline V gene encodes CDR1 SGHTA and CDR2 FQGNSA. The CDR3 has 12 residues. The V segment lost 4 bases and the J segment 6 bases; nucleotides outside the gene matches: 3.

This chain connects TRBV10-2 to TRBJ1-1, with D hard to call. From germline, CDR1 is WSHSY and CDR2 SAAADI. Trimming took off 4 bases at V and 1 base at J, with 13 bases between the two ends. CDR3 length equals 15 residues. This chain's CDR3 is CASSVYGGRNTEAFF. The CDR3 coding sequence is TGCGCCAGCAGTGTTTATGGTGGTAGGAACACTGAAGCTTTCTTT.

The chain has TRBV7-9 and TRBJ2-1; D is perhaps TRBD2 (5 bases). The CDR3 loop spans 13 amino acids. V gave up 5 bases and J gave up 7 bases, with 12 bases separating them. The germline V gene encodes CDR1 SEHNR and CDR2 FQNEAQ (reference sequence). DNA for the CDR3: TGTGCCAGCAGCCCGGCGGGTTGGAATGAGCAGTTCTTC. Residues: CASSPAGWNEQFF.

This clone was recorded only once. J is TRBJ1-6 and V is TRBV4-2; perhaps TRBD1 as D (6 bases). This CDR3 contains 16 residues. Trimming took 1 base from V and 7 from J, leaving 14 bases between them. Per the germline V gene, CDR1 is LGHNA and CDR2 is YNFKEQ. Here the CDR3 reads CASSQGSGAGNSPLHF. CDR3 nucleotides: TGTGCCAGCAGCCAAGGATCAGGGGCTGGGAATTCACCCCTCCACTTT.

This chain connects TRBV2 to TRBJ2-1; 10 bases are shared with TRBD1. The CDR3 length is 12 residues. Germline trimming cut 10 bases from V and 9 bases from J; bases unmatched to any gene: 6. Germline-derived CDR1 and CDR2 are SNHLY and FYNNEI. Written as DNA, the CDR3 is TGTGCCACCGGGACAGGGGCTGGTGAGCAGTTCTTC. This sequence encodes CATGTGAGEQFF.

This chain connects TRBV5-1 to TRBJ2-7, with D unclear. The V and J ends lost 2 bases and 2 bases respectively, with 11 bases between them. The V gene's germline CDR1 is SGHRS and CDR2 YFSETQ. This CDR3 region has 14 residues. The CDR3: CASSLVANTYEQYF. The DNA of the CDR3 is TGCGCCAGCAGCTTAGTGGCCAATACCTACGAGCAGTACTTC.

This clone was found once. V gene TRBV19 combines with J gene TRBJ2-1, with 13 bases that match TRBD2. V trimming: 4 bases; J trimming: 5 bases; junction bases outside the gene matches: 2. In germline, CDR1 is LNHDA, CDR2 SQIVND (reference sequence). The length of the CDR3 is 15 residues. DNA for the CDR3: TGTGCCAGTAGTAGAGGGACTAGCGGGAACAATGAGCAGTTCTTC. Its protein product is CASSRGTSGNNEQFF.

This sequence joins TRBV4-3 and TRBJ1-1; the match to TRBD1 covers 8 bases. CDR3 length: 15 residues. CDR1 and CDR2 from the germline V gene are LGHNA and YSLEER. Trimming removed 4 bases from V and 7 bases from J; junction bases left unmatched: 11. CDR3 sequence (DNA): TGCGCCAGCAGCCTCTCGGGACAGGTGACAGGTGAAGCTTTCTTT. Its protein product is CASSLSGQVTGEAFF.